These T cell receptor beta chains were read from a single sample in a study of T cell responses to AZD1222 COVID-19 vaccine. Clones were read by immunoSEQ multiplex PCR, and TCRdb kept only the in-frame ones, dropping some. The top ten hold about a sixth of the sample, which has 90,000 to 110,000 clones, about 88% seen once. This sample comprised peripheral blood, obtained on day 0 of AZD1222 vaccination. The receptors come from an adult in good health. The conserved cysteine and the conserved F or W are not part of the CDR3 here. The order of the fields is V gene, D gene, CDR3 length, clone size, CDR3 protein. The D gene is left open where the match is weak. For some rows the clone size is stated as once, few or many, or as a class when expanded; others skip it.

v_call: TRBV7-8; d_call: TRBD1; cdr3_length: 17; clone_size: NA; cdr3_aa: ASSSYRGSSHTGANVLT
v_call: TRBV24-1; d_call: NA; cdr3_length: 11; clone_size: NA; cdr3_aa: ATSRGLTLEQF
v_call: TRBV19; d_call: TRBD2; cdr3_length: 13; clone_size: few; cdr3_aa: ASSTGLAGAHEQY
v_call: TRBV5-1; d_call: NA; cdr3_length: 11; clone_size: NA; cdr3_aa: ASSPDRIYGYT
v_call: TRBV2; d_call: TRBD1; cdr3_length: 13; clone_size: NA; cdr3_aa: ASSRDRASTDTQY
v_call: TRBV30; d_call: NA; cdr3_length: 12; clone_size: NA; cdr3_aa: AWTVGRRNEKLF
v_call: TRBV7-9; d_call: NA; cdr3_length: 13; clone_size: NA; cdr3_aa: ASSPGRGFDTEAF
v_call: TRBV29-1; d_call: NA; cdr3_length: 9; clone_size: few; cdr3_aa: SVVAGKGYT
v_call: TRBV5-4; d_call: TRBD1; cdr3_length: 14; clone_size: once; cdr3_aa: ASSSAGTGAIGELF
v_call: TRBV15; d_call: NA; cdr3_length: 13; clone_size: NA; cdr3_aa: ATSRDPGGWYGYT
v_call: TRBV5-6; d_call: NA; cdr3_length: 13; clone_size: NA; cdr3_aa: ASSFGRGTATEAF
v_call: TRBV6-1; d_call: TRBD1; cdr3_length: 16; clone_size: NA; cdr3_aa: ASSALPGQGLGTGELF
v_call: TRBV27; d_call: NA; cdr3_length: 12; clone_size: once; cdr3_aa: ASSRLGEYNEQF
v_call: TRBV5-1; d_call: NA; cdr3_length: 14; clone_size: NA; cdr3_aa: ASSLAWGAGNTEAF
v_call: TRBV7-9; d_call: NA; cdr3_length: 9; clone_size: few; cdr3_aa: ASSRGTEAF
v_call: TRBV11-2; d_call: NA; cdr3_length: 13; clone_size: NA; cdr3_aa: ASSGGRVSGNTIY
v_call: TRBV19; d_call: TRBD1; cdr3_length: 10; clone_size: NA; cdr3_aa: ASRRTGIEAF
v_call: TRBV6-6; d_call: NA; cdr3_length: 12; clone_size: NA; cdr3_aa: ASSPTRGNGEQY
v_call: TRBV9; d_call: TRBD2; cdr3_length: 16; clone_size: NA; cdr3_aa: ASSVEVLAGGSTGELF
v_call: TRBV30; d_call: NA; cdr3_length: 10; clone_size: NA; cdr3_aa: AWSDWGNIQY
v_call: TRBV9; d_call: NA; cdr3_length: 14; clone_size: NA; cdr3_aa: ASSVDGGIPSNEQF
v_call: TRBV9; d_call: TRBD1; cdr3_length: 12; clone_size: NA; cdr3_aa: ASSAGQGLEKLF
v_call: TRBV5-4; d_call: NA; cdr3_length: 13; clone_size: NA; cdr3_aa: ASSPRGAMNTEAF
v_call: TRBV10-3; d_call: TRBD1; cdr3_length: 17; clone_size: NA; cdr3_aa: AISRTGTGFGANTGELF
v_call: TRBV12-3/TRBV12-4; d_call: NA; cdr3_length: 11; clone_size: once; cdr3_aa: ASRGAGSQPQH
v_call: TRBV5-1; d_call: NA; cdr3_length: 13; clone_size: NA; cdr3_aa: ASSLEGQGLTEAF
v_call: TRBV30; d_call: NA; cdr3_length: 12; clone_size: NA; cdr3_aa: AWSPGLRNTEAF
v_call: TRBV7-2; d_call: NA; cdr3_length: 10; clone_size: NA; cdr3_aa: ASSYRDYGYT
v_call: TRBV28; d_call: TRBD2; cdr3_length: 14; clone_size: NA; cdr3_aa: ASSTYRGGEGNIQY
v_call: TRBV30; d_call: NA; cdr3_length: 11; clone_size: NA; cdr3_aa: AWSWRVWETQY
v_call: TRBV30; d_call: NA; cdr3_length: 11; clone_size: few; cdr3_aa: AWSRGRNQPQH
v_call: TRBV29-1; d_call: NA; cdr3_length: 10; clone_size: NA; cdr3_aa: SVLRPQETQY